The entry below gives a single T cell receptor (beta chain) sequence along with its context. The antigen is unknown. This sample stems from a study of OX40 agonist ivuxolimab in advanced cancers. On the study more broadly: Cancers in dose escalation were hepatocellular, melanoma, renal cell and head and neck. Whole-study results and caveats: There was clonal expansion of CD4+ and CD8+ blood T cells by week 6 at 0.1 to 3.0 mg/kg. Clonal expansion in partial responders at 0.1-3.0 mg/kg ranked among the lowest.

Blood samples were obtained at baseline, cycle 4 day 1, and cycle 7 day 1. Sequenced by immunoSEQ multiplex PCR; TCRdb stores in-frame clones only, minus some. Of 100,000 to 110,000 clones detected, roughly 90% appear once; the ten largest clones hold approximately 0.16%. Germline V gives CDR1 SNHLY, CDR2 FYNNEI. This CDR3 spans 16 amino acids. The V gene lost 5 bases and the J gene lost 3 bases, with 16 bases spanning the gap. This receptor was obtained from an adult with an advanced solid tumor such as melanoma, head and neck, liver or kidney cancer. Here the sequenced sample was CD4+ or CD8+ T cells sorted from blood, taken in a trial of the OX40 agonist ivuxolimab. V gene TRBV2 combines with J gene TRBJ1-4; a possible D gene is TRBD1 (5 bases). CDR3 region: CASSRDGPAANEKLFF. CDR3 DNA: TGTGCCAGCAGTAGGGACGGCCCGGCGGCTAATGAAAAACTGTTTTTT. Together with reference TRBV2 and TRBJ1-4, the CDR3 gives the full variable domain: EPEVTQTPSHQVTQMGQEVILRCVPISNHLYFYWYRQILGQKVEFLVSFYNNEISEKSEIFDDQFSVERPDGSNFTLKIRSTKLEDSAMYFCASSRDGPAANEKLFFGSGTQLSVL.